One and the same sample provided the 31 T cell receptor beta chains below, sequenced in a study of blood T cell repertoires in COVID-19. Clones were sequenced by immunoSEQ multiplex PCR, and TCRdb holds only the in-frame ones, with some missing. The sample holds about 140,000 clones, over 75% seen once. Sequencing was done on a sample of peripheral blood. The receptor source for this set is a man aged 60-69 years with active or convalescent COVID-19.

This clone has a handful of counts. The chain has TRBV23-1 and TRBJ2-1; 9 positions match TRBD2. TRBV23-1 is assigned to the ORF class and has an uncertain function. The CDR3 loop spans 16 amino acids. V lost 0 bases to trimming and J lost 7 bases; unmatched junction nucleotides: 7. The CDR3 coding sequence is TGCGCCAGCAGTCAATCCTGGCGGGAGGGGCGGAATGAGCAGTTCTTC. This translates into CASSQSWREGRNEQFF.

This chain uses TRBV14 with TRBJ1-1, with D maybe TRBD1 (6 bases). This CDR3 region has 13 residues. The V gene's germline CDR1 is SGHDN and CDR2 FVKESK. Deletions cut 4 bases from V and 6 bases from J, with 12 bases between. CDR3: CASSRWTEAEAFF. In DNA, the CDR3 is TGTGCCAGCAGCCGGTGGACAGAGGCTGAAGCTTTCTTT.

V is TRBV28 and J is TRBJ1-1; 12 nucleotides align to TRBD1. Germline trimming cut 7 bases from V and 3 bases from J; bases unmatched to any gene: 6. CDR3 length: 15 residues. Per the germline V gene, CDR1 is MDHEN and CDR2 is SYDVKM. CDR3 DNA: TGTGCCAGCACCGGGACAGGGGGCCTTGACACTGAAGCTTTCTTT. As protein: CASTGTGGLDTEAFF.

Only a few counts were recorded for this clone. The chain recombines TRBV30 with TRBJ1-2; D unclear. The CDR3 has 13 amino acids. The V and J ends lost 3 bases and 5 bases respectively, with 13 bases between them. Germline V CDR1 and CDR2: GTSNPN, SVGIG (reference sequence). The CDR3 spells CAWSPSGIYGYTF. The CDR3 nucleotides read TGTGCCTGGAGCCCTTCCGGGATATATGGCTACACCTTC.

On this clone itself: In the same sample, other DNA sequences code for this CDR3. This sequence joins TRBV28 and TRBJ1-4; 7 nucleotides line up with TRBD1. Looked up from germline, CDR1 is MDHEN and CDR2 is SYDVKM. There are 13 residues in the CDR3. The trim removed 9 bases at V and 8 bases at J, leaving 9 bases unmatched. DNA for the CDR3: TGTGCCAGTTCGCCAGGGGGGAGGGAAAAACTGTTTTTT. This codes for CASSPGGREKLFF.

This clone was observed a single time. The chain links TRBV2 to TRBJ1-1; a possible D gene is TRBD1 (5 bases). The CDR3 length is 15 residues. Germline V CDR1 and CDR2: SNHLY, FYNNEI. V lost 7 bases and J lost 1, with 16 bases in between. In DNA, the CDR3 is TGTGCCAGCATCAGGGCCCCTCCACCGAACACTGAAGCTTTCTTT. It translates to CASIRAPPPNTEAFF.

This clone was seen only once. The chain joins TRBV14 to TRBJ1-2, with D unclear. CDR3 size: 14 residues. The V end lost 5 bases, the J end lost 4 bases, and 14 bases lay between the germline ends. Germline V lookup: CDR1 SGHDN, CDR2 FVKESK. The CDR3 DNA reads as TGTGCCAGCAGCGTTGACACCAATTTCTATGGCTACACCTTC. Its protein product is CASSVDTNFYGYTF. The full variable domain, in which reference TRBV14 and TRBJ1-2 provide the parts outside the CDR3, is EAGVTQFPSHSVIEKGQTVTLRCDPISGHDNLYWYRRVMGKEIKFLLHFVKESKQDESGMPNNRFLAERTGGTYSTLKVQPAELEDSGVYFCASSVDTNFYGYTFGSGTRLTVV.

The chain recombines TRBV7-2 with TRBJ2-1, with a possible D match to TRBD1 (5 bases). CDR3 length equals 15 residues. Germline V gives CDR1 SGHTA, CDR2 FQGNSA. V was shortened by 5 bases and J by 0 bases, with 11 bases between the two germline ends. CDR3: CASSPSQGSYNEQFF. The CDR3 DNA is TGTGCCAGCAGCCCAAGTCAGGGCTCCTACAATGAGCAGTTCTTC.

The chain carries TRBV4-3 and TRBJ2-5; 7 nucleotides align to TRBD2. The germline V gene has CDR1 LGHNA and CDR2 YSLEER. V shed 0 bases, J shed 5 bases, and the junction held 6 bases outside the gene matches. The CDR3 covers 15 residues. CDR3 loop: CASSQDLLGGETQYF. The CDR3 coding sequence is TGCGCCAGCAGCCAAGATCTCTTGGGGGGGGAGACCCAGTACTTC.

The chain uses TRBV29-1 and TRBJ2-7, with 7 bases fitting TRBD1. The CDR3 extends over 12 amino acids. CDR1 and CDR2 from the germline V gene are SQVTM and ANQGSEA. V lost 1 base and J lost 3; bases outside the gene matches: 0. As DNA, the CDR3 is TGCAGCGTTGAAGCAGGGGGCTACGAGCAGTACTTC. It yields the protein CSVEAGGYEQYF.

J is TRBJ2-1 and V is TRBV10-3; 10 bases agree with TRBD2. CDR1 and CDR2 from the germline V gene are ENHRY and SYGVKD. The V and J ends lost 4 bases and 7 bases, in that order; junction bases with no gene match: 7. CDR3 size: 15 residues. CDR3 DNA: TGTGCCATCAGTGTTAAAGCGGGAGGGCAAAATGAGCAGTTCTTC. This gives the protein CAISVKAGGQNEQFF.

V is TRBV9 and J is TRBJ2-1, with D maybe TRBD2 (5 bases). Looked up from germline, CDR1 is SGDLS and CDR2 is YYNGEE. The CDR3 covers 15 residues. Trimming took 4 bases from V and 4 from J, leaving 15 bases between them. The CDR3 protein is CASSPPGLQYNEQFF. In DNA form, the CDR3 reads TGTGCCAGCAGCCCTCCTGGACTGCAATACAATGAGCAGTTCTTC.

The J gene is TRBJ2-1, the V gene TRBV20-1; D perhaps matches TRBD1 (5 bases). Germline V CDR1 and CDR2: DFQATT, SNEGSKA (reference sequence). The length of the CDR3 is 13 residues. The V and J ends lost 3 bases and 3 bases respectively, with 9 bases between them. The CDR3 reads CSASLDNYNEQFF. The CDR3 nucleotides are TGCAGTGCTAGTTTGGACAACTACAATGAGCAGTTCTTC.

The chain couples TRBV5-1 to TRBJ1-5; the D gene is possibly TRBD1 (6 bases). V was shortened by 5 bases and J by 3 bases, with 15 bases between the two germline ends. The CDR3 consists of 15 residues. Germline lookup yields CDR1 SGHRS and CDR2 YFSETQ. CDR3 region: CASRLLTGTNQPQHF. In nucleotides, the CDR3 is TGCGCCAGCAGACTATTGACAGGAACCAATCAGCCCCAGCATTTT.

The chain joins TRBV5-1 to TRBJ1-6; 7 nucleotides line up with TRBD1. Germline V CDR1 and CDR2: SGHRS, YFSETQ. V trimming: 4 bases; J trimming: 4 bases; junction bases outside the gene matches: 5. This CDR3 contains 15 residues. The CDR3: CASSDGQAYNSPLHF. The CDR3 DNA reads TGCGCCAGCAGCGACGGACAGGCTTATAATTCACCCCTCCACTTT.

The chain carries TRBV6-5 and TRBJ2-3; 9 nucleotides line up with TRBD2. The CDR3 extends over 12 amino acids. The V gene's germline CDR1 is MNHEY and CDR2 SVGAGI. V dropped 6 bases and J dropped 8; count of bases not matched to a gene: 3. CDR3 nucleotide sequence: TGTGCCAGCAGAGTACTAGCGGGTACGCAGTATTTT. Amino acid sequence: CASRVLAGTQYF.

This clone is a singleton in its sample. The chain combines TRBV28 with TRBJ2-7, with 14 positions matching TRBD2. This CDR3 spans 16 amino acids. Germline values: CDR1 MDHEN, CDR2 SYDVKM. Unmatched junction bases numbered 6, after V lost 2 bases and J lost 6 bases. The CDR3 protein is CASSLLGLAGGGEQYF. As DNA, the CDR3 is TGTGCCAGCAGTTTACTCGGACTAGCGGGAGGAGGCGAGCAGTACTTC.

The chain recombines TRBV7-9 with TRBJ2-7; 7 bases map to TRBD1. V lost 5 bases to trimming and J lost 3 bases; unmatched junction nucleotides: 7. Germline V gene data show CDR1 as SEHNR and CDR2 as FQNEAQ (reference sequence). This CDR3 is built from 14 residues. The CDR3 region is CASSPGTVSYEQYF. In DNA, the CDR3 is TGTGCCAGCAGCCCTGGGACAGTTAGCTACGAGCAGTACTTC. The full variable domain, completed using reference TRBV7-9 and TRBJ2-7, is DTGVSQNPRHKITKRGQNVTFRCDPISEHNRLYWYRQTLGQGPEFLTYFQNEAQLEKSRLLSDRFSAERPKGSFSTLEIQRTEQGDSAMYLCASSPGTVSYEQYFGPGTRLTVT.

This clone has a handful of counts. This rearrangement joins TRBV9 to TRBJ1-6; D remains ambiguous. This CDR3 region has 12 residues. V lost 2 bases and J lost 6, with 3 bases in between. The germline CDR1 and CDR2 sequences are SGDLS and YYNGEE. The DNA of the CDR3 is TGTGCCAGCAGCGTGAGTAATTCACCCCTCCACTTT. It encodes CASSVSNSPLHF.

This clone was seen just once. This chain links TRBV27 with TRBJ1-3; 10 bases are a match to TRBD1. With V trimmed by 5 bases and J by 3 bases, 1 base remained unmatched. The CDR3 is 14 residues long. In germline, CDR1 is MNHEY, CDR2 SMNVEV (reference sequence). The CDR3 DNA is TGTGCCAGCAGTCGGACAGGGGGTGGAAACACCATATATTTT. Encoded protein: CASSRTGGGNTIYF.

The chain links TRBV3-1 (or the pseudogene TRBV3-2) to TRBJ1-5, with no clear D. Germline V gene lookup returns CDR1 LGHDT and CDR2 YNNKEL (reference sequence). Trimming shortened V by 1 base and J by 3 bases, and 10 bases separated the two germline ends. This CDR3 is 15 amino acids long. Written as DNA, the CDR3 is TGTGCCAGCAGCCAAGGAGGCGGGCCCAATCAGCCCCAGCATTTT. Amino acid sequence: CASSQGGGPNQPQHF.

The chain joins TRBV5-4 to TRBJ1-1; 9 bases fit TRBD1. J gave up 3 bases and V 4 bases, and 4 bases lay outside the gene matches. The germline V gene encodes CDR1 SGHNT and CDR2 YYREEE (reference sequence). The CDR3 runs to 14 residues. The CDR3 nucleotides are TGTGCCAGCAGCCCCCGGGACAGGGACACTGAAGCTTTCTTT. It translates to CASSPRDRDTEAFF.

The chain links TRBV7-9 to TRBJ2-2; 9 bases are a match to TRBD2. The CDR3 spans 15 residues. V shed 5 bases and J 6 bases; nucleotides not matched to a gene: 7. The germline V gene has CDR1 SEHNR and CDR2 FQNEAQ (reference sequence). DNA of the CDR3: TGTGCCAGCAGCCCCGGGACTAGCTGGTCCGGGGAGCTGTTTTTT. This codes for CASSPGTSWSGELFF. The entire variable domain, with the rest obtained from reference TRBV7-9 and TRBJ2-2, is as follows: DTGVSQNPRHKITKRGQNVTFRCDPISEHNRLYWYRQTLGQGPEFLTYFQNEAQLEKSRLLSDRFSAERPKGSFSTLEIQRTEQGDSAMYLCASSPGTSWSGELFFGEGSRLTVL.

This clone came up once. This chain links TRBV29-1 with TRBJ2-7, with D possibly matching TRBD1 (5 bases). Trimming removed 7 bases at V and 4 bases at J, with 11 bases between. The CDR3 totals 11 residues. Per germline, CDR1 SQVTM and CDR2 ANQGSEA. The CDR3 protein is CSALTEYEQYF. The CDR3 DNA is TGCAGCGCCCTGACAGAATACGAGCAGTACTTC.

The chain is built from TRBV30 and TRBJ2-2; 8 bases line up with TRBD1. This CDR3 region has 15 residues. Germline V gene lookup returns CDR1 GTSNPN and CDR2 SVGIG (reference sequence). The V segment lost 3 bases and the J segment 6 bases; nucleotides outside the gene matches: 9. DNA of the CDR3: TGTGCCTGGAGGGGACGGACAGGGTCGGCCGGGGAGCTGTTTTTT. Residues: CAWRGRTGSAGELFF.

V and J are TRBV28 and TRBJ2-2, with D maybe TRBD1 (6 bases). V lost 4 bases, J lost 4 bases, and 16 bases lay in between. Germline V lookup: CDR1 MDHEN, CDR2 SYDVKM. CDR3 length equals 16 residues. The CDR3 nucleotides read TGTGCCAGCAGTTCCAGGGGCAGGTTAGGCACCGGGGAGCTGTTTTTT. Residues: CASSSRGRLGTGELFF.

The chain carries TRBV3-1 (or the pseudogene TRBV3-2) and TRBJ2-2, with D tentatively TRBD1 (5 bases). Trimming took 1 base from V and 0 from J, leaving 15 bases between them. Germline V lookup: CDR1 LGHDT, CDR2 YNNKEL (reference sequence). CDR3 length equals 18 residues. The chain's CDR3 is CASSQVLLRTSNTGELFF. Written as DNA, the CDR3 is TGTGCCAGCAGCCAAGTCCTTTTGAGGACATCGAACACCGGGGAGCTGTTTTTT.

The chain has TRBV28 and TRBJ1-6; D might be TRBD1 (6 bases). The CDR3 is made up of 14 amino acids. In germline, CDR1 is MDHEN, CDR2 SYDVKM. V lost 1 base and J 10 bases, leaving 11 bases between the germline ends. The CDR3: CASSLSRGGSPLHF. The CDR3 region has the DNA TGTGCCAGCAGTTTATCCAGGGGTGGGTCACCCCTCCACTTT. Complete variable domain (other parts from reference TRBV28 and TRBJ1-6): DVKVTQSSRYLVKRTGEKVFLECVQDMDHENMFWYRQDPGLGLRLIYFSYDVKMKEKGDIPEGYSVSREKKERFSLILESASTNQTSMYLCASSLSRGGSPLHFGNGTRLTVT.

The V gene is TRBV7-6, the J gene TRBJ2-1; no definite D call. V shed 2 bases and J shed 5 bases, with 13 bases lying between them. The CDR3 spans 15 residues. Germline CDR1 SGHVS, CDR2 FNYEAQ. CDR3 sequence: CASSLLAEGNNEQFF. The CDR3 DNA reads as TGTGCCAGCAGCTTACTGGCGGAAGGAAACAATGAGCAGTTCTTC.

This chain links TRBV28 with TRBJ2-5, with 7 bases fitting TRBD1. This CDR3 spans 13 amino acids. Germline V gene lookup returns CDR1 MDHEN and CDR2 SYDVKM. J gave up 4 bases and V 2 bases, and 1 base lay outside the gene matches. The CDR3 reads CASSLPGGETQYF. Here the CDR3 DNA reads TGTGCCAGCAGTTTACCAGGGGGAGAGACCCAGTACTTC.

The CDR3 region is CASSLKGQGVLRYGYTF. CDR3 DNA: TGTGCCAGCAGTTTAAAGGGACAGGGGGTCTTGAGGTATGGCTACACCTTC. The chain has TRBV27 and TRBJ1-2, with 11 bases aligning to TRBD1. Germline V gene lookup returns CDR1 MNHEY and CDR2 SMNVEV (reference sequence). Germline trimming cut 2 bases from V and 5 bases from J; bases unmatched to any gene: 10. The CDR3 has 17 residues.